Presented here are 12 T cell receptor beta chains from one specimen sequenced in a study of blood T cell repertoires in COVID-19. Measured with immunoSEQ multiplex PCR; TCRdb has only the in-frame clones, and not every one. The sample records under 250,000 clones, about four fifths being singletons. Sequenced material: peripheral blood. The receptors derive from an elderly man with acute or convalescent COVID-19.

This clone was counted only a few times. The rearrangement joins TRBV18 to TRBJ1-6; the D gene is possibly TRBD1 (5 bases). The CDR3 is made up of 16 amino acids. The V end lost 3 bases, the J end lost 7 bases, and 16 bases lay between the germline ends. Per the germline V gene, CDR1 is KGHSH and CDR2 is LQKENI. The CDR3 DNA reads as TGTGCCAGCTCACCTACTTTTCGAAGGGGAAATTCACCCCTCCACTTT. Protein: CASSPTFRRGNSPLHF.

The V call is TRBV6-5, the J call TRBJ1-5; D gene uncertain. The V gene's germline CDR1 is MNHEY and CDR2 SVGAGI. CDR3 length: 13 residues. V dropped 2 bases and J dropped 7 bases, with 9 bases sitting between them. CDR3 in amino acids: CASSYGRTQPQHF. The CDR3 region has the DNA TGTGCCAGCAGTTACGGGCGAACACAGCCCCAGCATTTT.

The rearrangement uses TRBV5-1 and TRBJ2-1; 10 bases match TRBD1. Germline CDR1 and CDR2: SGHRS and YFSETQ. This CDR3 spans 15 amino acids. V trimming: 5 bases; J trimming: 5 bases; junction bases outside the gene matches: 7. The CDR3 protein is CASRLRDRGNNEQFF. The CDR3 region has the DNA TGCGCCAGCAGACTCCGGGACAGGGGTAACAATGAGCAGTTCTTC.

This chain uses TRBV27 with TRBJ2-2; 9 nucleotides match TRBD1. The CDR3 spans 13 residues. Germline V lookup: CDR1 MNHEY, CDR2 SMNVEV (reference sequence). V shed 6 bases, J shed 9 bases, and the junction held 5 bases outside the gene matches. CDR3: CASRPTGGWELFF. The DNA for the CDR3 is TGTGCCAGCAGACCTACAGGGGGCTGGGAGCTGTTTTTT.

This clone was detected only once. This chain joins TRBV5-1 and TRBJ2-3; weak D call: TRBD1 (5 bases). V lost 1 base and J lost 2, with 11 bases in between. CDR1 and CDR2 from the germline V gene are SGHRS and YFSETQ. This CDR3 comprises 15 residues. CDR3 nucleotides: TGCGCCAGCAGCTTGACAGGCCATAACACAGATACGCAGTATTTT. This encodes CASSLTGHNTDTQYF.

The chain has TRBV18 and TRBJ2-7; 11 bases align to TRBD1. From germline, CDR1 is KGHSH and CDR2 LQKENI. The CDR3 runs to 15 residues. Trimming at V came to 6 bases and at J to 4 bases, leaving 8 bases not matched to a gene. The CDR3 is CASSLQGTGGYEQYF. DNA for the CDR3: TGTGCCAGCTCTTTACAAGGGACAGGGGGTTACGAGCAGTACTTC.

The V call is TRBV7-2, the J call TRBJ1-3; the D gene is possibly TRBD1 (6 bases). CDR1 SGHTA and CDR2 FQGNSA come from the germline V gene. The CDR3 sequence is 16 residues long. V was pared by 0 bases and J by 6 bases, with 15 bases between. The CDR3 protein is CASSLAVGAGENTIYF. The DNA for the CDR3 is TGTGCCAGCAGCTTAGCGGTGGGGGCCGGAGAAAACACCATATATTTT.

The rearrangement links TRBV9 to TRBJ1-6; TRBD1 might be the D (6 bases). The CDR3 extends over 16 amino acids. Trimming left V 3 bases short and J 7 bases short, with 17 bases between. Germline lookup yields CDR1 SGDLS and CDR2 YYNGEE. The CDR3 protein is CASSDPAGALNSPLHF. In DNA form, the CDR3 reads TGTGCCAGCAGCGACCCTGCGGGGGCGTTGAATTCACCCCTCCACTTT. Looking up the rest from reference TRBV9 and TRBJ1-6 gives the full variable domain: DSGVTQTPKHLITATGQRVTLRCSPRSGDLSVYWYQQSLDQGLQFLIQYYNGEERAKGNILERFSAQQFPDLHSELNLSSLELGDSALYFCASSDPAGALNSPLHFGNGTRLTVT.

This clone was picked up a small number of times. The CDR3 region has the DNA TGTGCCAGCAGCCGGTCGGGGGGACAGGGGTATGATGGCTACACCTTC. It is translated as CASSRSGGQGYDGYTF. The chain has TRBV5-5 and TRBJ1-2, with 10 bases identical to TRBD1. The CDR3 runs 16 residues. The J segment lost 6 bases and the V segment lost 4 bases, leaving 12 bases of the junction unmatched. Germline CDR1 reads SGHKS; CDR2 reads YYEKEE (reference sequence).

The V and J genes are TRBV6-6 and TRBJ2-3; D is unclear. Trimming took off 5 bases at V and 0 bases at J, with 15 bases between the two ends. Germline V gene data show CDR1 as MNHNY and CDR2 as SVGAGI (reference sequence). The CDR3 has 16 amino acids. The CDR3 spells CASSTSPLMSTDTQYF. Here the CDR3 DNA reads TGTGCCAGCAGTACCTCCCCTCTAATGAGCACAGATACGCAGTATTTT.

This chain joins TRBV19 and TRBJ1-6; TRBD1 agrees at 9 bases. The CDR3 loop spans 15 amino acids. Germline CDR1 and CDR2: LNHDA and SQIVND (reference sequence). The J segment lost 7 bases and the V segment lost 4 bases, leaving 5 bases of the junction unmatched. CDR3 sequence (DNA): TGTGCCAGTAGTAGGACAGGGGCGGCAAATTCACCCCTCCACTTT. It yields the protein CASSRTGAANSPLHF.

The CDR3 is CASRPGGRDQPQHF. The CDR3 DNA reads as TGTGCCAGCAGGCCAGGGGGCAGAGATCAGCCCCAGCATTTT. J is TRBJ1-5 and V is TRBV28; 8 positions agree with TRBD1. This CDR3 comprises 14 residues. V was clipped by 6 bases and J by 5 bases; unmatched bases: 6. Per the germline V gene, CDR1 is MDHEN and CDR2 is SYDVKM.